The entry below describes one T cell receptor beta chain. CDR3 size: 13 residues. Germline V gives CDR1 SEHNR, CDR2 FQNEAQ (reference sequence). V was shortened by 1 base and J by 11 bases, with 14 bases between the two germline ends. Clones were read by immunoSEQ multiplex PCR, and TCRdb kept only the in-frame ones, dropping some. This sample yields more than 45,000 clones, of which over 85% are seen a single time; 47% belongs to the top ten. The sample originates from a study of OX40 agonist ivuxolimab in advanced cancers. The clonotype comes from an adult with an advanced solid tumor such as melanoma, head and neck, liver or kidney cancer. The starting material was CD4+ or CD8+ T cells sorted from blood, obtained in a trial of the OX40 agonist ivuxolimab. This sequence joins TRBV7-9 and TRBJ1-1, with D unresolved. As DNA, the CDR3 is TGTGCCAGCAGCTTAGGTGAGGGAAAGGATGCTTTCTTT. Residues: CASSLGEGKDAFF.